What follows is one T cell receptor (beta chain) and its context. An input of about 0.5 to 1 ug of RNA was subjected to reverse transcription using random hexamers. TCRdb passed the immunoSEQ multiplex PCR reads through MiXCR, listing each CDR3 protein once. The sample carries 100,000 to 150,000 distinct CDR3 sequences, less than 95% recorded once. The data were taken from a study of CD8 T cells in Susac syndrome. CD8+ and CD4+ T cells from blood underwent TCR beta sequencing. Per germline, CDR1 LGHNA and CDR2 YSLEER. The CDR3 consists of 14 residues. Trimming pared 0 bases from V and 5 bases from J, leaving 10 bases between.

The sequenced sample consisted of CD4+ T cells from PBMCs. The chain employs TRBV4-3 and TRBJ1-2, with D perhaps matching TRBD1 (5 bases). The receptor was isolated from a human donor with multiple sclerosis. CDR3: CASSQEYSGYGYTF. CDR3 nucleotide sequence: TGCGCCAGCAGCCAAGAATACTCAGGGTATGGCTACACCTTC.